The entry below gives a single TCR beta chain sequence along with its context. Its matching antigen is unknown. The entry originates in a study of response to subunit inactivated influenza vaccine. General study findings and limits: The authors suggested that every seasonal influenza vaccination recruits few new T cells.

TCRdb re-called the RT-PCR reads with MiXCR, one entry per CDR3 protein. The table has hundreds of thousands of distinct CDR3 sequences, 10% to 15% seen once. The germline V gene encodes CDR1 LNHNV and CDR2 YYDKDF (reference sequence). The V and J ends lost 0 bases and 6 bases respectively, with 8 bases between them. CDR3 size: 14 residues. The V gene is TRBV15, the J gene TRBJ2-2; possibly TRBD1 for D (5 bases). The TCR was taken from a man in his fifties or sixties who received an inactivated influenza vaccine. This sample comprised PBMCs from blood, obtained on the day of vaccination. This chain's CDR3 is CATSRDRVAGELFF. CDR3 DNA sequence: TGTGCCACCAGCAGAGACAGGGTCGCCGGGGAGCTGTTTTTT.